The entry below gives a single T cell receptor beta chain sequence along with its context. Clones were read by immunoSEQ multiplex PCR, and TCRdb kept only the in-frame ones, dropping some. The sample holds around 700,000 clones, approximately 75% seen once. The source of the sample is a study of shared clonotypes between healthy human individuals. Healthy adults negative for HIV, lacking recent acute infections or vaccinations, served as donors. The CDR3 totals 16 residues. From germline, CDR1 is LGHNT and CDR2 FRNRAP. V was cut by 0 bases and J by 1 base, with 12 bases left in between. The origin of this receptor is a woman aged 25 to 39 in good health. The chain joins TRBV12-5 to TRBJ1-1; D uncertain. Sequenced input: memory CD4+ T cells sorted from blood. The subset denotes: CD45RA-negative fraction. CDR3 coding DNA: TGTGCTAGTGGTTTGGTACTGCCGGGAGAGAACACTGAAGCTTTCTTT. This encodes CASGLVLPGENTEAFF.